The clone carrying this T cell receptor beta chain appeared many times. Its matching antigen is unknown. General study results and limits: Tumor memory CD4+ T cell TCR gene usage was found to cluster with blood and lymph node memory CD4+ cells and with lymph node naive CD4+ cells.

Full-length variable regions came from constant-region reverse primers plus semi-nested Nested Universal Primer A PCR. One entry per CDR3 protein, called by TCRdb with MiXCR from the 5' RACE reads. The data show some 37,000 distinct CDR3 sequences, approximately 19% seen once. Naive CD4+ T cells were purified with Tregs depleted by CD25. CDR3 length equals 14 residues. CDR1 MGHRA and CDR2 YSYEKL come from the germline V gene. Deletions cut 4 bases from V and 1 base from J, with 10 bases between. The chain employs TRBV4-1 and TRBJ2-5, with D perhaps matching TRBD1 (6 bases). This clonotype was obtained from a female donor with breast cancer. What was sequenced was naive CD4+ T cells sorted from a lymph node. As to subset: naive CD4+ T cells, CD4+CD45RA+CD25-. CDR3 region: CASSRGTLQETQYF. Written as DNA, the CDR3 is TGCGCCAGCAGCCGAGGGACACTCCAAGAGACCCAGTACTTC.